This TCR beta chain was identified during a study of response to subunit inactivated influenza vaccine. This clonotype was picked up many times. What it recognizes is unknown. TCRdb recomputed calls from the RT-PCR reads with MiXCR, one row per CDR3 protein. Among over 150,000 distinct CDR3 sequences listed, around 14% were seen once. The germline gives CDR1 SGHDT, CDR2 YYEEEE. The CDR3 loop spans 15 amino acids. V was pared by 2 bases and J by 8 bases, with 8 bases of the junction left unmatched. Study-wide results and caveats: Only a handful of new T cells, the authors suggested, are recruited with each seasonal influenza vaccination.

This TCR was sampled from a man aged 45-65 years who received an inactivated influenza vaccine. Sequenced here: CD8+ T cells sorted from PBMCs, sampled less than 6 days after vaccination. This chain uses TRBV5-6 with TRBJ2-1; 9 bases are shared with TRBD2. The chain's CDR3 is CASSFGTSYGDEQFF. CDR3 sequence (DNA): TGTGCCAGCAGCTTCGGGACTAGCTACGGGGATGAGCAGTTCTTC.